The 5 T cell receptor beta chains below come from one sample, sequenced in a study of blood T cell repertoires in COVID-19. Generated by immunoSEQ multiplex PCR, the TCRdb table keeps only in-frame clones and is missing some. The sample shows about 140,000 clones, around 80% of them seen only once. Sample: peripheral blood. These receptors came from a man aged 60-69 years with acute or convalescent COVID-19.

V and J are TRBV27 and TRBJ1-1; TRBD1 might be the D (5 bases). The CDR3 runs 15 residues. Germline V lookup: CDR1 MNHEY, CDR2 SMNVEV (reference sequence). The V gene lost 6 bases and the J gene lost 1 base, with 15 bases spanning the gap. The CDR3 is CASRRKPGGNTEAFF. The CDR3 DNA follows: TGTGCCAGCAGACGAAAACCGGGGGGGAACACTGAAGCTTTCTTT.

V is TRBV5-8 and J is TRBJ1-2; TRBD1 matches 8 bases. Germline V lookup: CDR1 SGHTS, CDR2 YDEGEE. This CDR3 is 13 amino acids long. V gave up 5 bases and J gave up 8 bases; unmatched junction bases: 8. The DNA of the CDR3 is TGTGCCAGCAGGGCGGGACAGGCAGGGGGCTACACCTTC. Translating it yields CASRAGQAGGYTF.

CDR3 in amino acids: CASSLAAAGNTGELFF. The CDR3 DNA follows: TGTGCCAGCAGCTTAGCCGCAGCGGGAAACACCGGGGAGCTGTTTTTT. The rearrangement joins TRBV7-2 to TRBJ2-2, with 7 bases matching TRBD2. This CDR3 is 16 amino acids long. V was clipped by 0 bases and J by 2 bases; unmatched bases: 3. Germline-derived CDR1 and CDR2 are SGHTA and FQGNSA. Looking up the rest from reference TRBV7-2 and TRBJ2-2 gives the full variable domain: GAGVSQSPSNKVTEKGKDVELRCDPISGHTALYWYRQSLGQGLEFLIYFQGNSAPDKSGLPSDRFSAERTGGSVSTLTIQRTQQEDSAVYLCASSLAAAGNTGELFFGEGSRLTVL.

The chain uses TRBV7-2 and TRBJ2-7; no clear D gene. Germline V lookup: CDR1 SGHTA, CDR2 FQGNSA. The V and J ends lost 5 bases and 2 bases respectively, with 7 bases between them. The CDR3 has 12 amino acids. As DNA, the CDR3 is TGTGCCAGCAGCCCTAATACCTACGAGCAGTACTTC. Protein product: CASSPNTYEQYF. The full variable domain, with the rest looked up from reference TRBV7-2 and TRBJ2-7, is GAGVSQSPSNKVTEKGKDVELRCDPISGHTALYWYRQSLGQGLEFLIYFQGNSAPDKSGLPSDRFSAERTGGSVSTLTIQRTQQEDSAVYLCASSPNTYEQYFGPGTRLTVT.

The CDR3, as DNA: TGTGCCAGCACCCTCCTTGGACAGGGGTACACTGAAGCTTTCTTT. This codes for CASTLLGQGYTEAFF. This chain links TRBV28 with TRBJ1-1, with 9 bases lining up with TRBD1. The CDR3 contains 15 residues. With V trimmed by 7 bases and J by 3 bases, 9 bases remained unmatched. Germline CDR1 and CDR2: MDHEN and SYDVKM.